This T cell receptor (beta chain) was identified during a study of blood T cell repertoires in COVID-19. The table came from immunoSEQ multiplex PCR; TCRdb's copy has only in-frame clones and leaves some out. The sample holds roughly 200,000 clones, 84% seen once. Germline values: CDR1 LNHDA, CDR2 SQIVND (reference sequence). Germline trimming cut 4 bases from V and 6 bases from J; bases unmatched to any gene: 4. The CDR3 runs 13 residues. The specimen was PBMCs or T cells enriched from blood (not recorded which). The chain links TRBV19 to TRBJ1-1; 8 bases align to TRBD1. This clonotype was sampled from a woman in her twenties or thirties who had been exposed to COVID-19. The CDR3 DNA is TGTGCCAGTAGTACGGGACAGGCGGCTGAAGCTTTCTTT. It codes for CASSTGQAAEAFF.